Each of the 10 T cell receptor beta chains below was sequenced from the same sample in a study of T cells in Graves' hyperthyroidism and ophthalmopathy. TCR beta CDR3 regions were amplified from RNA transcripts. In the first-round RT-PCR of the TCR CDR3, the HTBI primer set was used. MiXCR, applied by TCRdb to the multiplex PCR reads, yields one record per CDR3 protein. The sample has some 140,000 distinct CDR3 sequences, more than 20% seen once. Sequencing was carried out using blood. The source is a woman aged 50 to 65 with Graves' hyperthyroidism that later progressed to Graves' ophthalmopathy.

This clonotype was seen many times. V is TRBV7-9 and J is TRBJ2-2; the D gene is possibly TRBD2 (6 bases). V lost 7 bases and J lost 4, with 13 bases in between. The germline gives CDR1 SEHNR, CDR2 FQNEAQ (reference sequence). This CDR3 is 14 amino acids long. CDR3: CASIGAGLTGELFF. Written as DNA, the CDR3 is TGTGCCAGCATCGGAGCGGGCCTCACCGGGGAGCTGTTTTTT.

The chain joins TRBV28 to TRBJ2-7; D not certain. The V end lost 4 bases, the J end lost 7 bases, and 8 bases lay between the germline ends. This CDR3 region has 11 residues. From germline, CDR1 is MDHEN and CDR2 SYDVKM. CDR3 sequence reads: CASSSTREQYF. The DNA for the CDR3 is TGTGCCAGCAGTTCCACCCGAGAGCAGTACTTC. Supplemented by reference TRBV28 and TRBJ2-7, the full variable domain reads DVKVTQSSRYLVKRTGEKVFLECVQDMDHENMFWYRQDPGLGLRLIYFSYDVKMKEKGDIPEGYSVSREKKERFSLILESASTNQTSMYLCASSSTREQYFGPGTRLTVT.

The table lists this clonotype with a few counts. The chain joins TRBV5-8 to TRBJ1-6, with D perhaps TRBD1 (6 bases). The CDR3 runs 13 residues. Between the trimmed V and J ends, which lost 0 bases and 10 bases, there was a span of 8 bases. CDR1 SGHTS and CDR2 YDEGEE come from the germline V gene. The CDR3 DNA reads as TGTGCCAGCAGCTTGGAAGGGGGATCACCCCTCCACTTT. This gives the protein CASSLEGGSPLHF.

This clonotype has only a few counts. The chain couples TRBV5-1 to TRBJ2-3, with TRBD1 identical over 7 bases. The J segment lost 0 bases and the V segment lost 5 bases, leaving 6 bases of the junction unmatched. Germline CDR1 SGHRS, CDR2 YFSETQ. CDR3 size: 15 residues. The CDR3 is CASRPRDRSTDTQYF. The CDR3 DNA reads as TGCGCCAGCAGACCCCGGGACAGAAGCACAGATACGCAGTATTTT. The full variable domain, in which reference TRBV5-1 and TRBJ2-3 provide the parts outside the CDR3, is KAGVTQTPRYLIKTRGQQVTLSCSPISGHRSVSWYQQTPGQGLQFLFEYFSETQRNKGNFPGRFSGRQFSNSRSEMNVSTLELGDSALYLCASRPRDRSTDTQYFGPGTRLTVL.

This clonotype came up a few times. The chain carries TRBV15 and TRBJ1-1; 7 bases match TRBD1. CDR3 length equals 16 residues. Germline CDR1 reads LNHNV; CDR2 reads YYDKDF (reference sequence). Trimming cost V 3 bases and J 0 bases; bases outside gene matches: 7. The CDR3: CATSRSPGQLNTEAFF. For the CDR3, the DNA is TGTGCCACCAGCAGGTCTCCGGGACAGCTGAACACTGAAGCTTTCTTT.

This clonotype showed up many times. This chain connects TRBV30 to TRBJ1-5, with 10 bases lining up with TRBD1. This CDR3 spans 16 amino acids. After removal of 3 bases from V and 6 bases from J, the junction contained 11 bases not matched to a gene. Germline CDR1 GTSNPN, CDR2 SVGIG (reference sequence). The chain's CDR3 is CAWRPGGQGVGQPQHF. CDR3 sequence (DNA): TGTGCCTGGAGACCGGGAGGACAGGGGGTAGGTCAGCCCCAGCATTTT.

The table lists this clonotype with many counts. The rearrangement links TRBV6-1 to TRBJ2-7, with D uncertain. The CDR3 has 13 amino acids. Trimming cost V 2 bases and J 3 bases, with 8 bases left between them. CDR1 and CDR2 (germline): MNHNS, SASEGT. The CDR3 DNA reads TGTGCCAGCAGTGAAACGAGAAACTACGAGCAGTACTTC. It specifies CASSETRNYEQYF.

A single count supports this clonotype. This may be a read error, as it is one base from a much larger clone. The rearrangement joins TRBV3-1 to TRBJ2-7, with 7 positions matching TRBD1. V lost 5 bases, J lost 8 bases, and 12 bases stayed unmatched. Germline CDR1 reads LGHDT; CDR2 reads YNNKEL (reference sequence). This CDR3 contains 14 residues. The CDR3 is CASSYSGQLYKQYF. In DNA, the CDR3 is TGTGCCAGCAGCTATTCGGGACAGCTCTATAAGCAGTACTTC.

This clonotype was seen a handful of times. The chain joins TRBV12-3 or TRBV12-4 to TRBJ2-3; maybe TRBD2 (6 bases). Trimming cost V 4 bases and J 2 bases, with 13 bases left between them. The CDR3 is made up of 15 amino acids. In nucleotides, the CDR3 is TGTGCCAGCAGTTCATCTAGCGCGGACACAGATACGCAGTATTTT. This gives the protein CASSSSSADTDTQYF.

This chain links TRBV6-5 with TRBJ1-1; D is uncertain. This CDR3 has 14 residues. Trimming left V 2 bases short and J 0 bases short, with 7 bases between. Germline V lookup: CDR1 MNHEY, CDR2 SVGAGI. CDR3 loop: CASSYGSLNTEAFF. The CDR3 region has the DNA TGTGCCAGCAGTTACGGCAGCCTGAACACTGAAGCTTTCTTT.